This T cell receptor beta chain appears in the sequencing data of a study of blood T cells in healthy people across ages. The study drew donors from healthy Caucasian individuals in Russia aged 6 to 90. CDR1 SGHAT and CDR2 FQNNGV come from the germline V gene. The CDR3 sequence is 17 residues long. Trimming removed 6 bases at V and 9 bases at J, with 24 bases between. Then a second PCR, running about 6 to 12 cycles, was carried out with a sample-barcoded 5' primer and a J-beta primer mix. Sequencing recovered at least 2.5 million CDR3-containing paired-end reads from each sample. TCRdb re-derived calls from the 5' RACE reads in MiXCR, one entry per CDR3 protein. Among roughly 1,700,000 distinct CDR3 sequences listed, over 25% were seen once. Turning to this clonotype: The antigen is undetermined.

Study-wide findings and caveats: As age increased, TCR beta diversity per million T cells fell in a roughly linear fashion.

V and J are TRBV11-2 and TRBJ1-6; D may be TRBD1 (6 bases). Sequencing used blood. The TCR originated in a woman aged 25-40 years in good health. The CDR3 sequence is CASRDYRGQIKGSPLHF. In nucleotides, the CDR3 is TGTGCCAGCAGGGACTATAGAGGACAGATTAAGGGTTCACCCCTCCACTTT.